These T cell receptor beta chains were read from a single sample in a study of cytomegalovirus exposure and HLA in healthy donors. Profiled with immunoSEQ multiplex PCR; TCRdb holds only in-frame clones, not every one. The table shows 150,000 to 200,000 clones, with 60% to 85% occurring only once. What was sequenced was PBMCs. Source of these receptors: a woman aged 45-60 years in good health and CMV-seropositive. Both conserved end residues are part of each CDR3. The order of the fields is D gene, J gene, clone size, V gene, CDR3 DNA, CDR3 protein. D genes are given only for firm matches. Clone size is shown for a subset of rows, as once, few, many or a class of expanded clone.

TRBD2 | TRBJ2-1 | . | TRBV27 | TGTGCCAGCAGTTCTCTACTAGCGGGGGGGGCCTACAATGAGCAGTTCTTC | CASSSLLAGGAYNEQFF
TRBD2 | TRBJ2-2 | once | TRBV9 | TGTGCCAGCAGCTTTTCTAGCGGGGGGCCAACCGGGGAGCTGTTTTTT | CASSFSSGGPTGELFF
. | TRBJ1-4 | few | TRBV2 | TGTGCCAGCAGTGAAGAGGATGGACAGCGAATTAATGAAAAACTGTTTTTT | CASSEEDGQRINEKLFF
TRBD2 | TRBJ2-1 | few | TRBV5-1 | TGCGCCAGCAGCCCCCAAGGCGGGGGGTCCTACAATGAGCAGTTCTTC | CASSPQGGGSYNEQFF
. | TRBJ1-4 | few | TRBV19 | TGTGCCAGTAGTATTGTCGGGGATACTAATGAAAAACTGTTTTTT | CASSIVGDTNEKLFF
. | TRBJ1-5 | . | TRBV19 | TGTGCCAGTACCTCCATGTCGGGTCCTCAGCCCCAGCATTTT | CASTSMSGPQPQHF
TRBD2 | TRBJ2-1 | . | TRBV2 | TGTGCCAGCAGTAACTCGGGACTAGCTACCAAACGGGAGCAGTTCTTC | CASSNSGLATKREQFF
. | TRBJ1-2 | few | TRBV13 | TGTGCCAGCAGCCCTGGCCCCGGGGGCTACACCTTC | CASSPGPGGYTF
TRBD1 | TRBJ1-4 | . | TRBV4-1 | TGCGCCAGCAGCCGCACAGGGGCAGGGGGTGAAAAACTGTTTTTT | CASSRTGAGGEKLFF
TRBD1 | TRBJ2-7 | . | TRBV5-6 | TGTGCCAGCAGCCGGACAGGGGGCGGCCCCTACGAGCAGTACTTC | CASSRTGGGPYEQYF
. | TRBJ2-7 | few | TRBV19 | TGTGCCAGTAGCCCAGGGTGGCTGAGCTCCTACGAGCAGTACTTC | CASSPGWLSSYEQYF
. | TRBJ1-5 | . | TRBV2 | TGTGCCAGCACCGTTCAGGGTATGGGCCAGCCCCAGCATTTT | CASTVQGMGQPQHF
TRBD1 | TRBJ2-7 | . | TRBV6-1 | TGTGCCAGCAGTGCGGACAGGGGAGGTTACGAGCAGTACTTC | CASSADRGGYEQYF
TRBD2 | TRBJ2-3 | once | TRBV10-1 | TGCGCCAGCAGTGAAGCGGGGGCAGATACGCAGTATTTT | CASSEAGADTQYF
. | TRBJ2-3 | . | TRBV5-5 | TGTGCCAGCAGCTTCGAGCCAGGTGTTGTGGCGATCACAGATACGCAGTATTTT | CASSFEPGVVAITDTQYF
. | TRBJ1-3 | . | TRBV6-6 | TGTGCCAGCAGTTTCCTTGCGTTGAGTGGAAACACCATATATTTT | CASSFLALSGNTIYF
. | TRBJ1-2 | . | TRBV19 | TGTGCCAGTAGTATAGCTCAGGGAAACTATGGCTACACCTTC | CASSIAQGNYGYTF
. | TRBJ1-2 | . | TRBV6-5 | TGTGCCAGCAGCCGCAGGAAAGTCGATGGCTACACCTTC | CASSRRKVDGYTF
TRBD1 | TRBJ2-5 | . | TRBV5-1 | TGCGCCAGCAGCCCGGGGACAGCTAAATTACAAGAGACCCAGTACTTC | CASSPGTAKLQETQYF
TRBD1 | TRBJ2-7 | . | TRBV19 | TGTGCCAGTAGTATTCGACAGGGGACCGTTTACGAGCAGTACTTC | CASSIRQGTVYEQYF
. | TRBJ2-7 | . | TRBV2 | TGTGCCAGCAGTGCCTGGAGCTCCTACGAGCAGTACTTC | CASSAWSSYEQYF
. | TRBJ1-1 | . | TRBV6-1 | TGTGCCAGCAGTGTCGGGACAATGCACCGGGAAATGAACACTGAAGCTTTCTTT | CASSVGTMHREMNTEAFF
. | TRBJ2-2 | . | TRBV4-1 | TGCGCCAGCAGCCCTGCACATCCGAACACCGGGGAGCTGTTTTTT | CASSPAHPNTGELFF
. | TRBJ2-3 | . | TRBV6-1 | TGTGCCAGCAGTGAAGCGCTAGGAGTTTTGGCAGATACGCAGTATTTT | CASSEALGVLADTQYF
. | TRBJ2-2 | few | TRBV19 | TGTGCCAGTCTGACTCTCACCGGCCGAACCGGGGAGCTGTTTTTT | CASLTLTGRTGELFF
. | TRBJ2-2 | . | TRBV5-4 | TGTGCCAGCACTCTCCCCGGGAACACCGGGGAGCTGTTTTTT | CASTLPGNTGELFF
TRBD1 | TRBJ2-7 | . | TRBV5-1 | TGCGCCAGCAGCCCCAGGACAGGGGGATACGAGCAGTACTTC | CASSPRTGGYEQYF
TRBD1 | TRBJ1-2 | once | TRBV5-1 | TGCGCCAGCAGCTTGAGACAGGGGGGCTATGGCTACACCTTC | CASSLRQGGYGYTF
TRBD1 | TRBJ2-7 | . | TRBV2 | TGTGCCAGCCGGGACAGGGTTTCCGACGAGCAGTACTTC | CASRDRVSDEQYF
. | TRBJ1-2 | few | TRBV9 | TGTGCCAGCAGCCTGGGGGCAGTTAACTATGGCTACACCTTC | CASSLGAVNYGYTF
. | TRBJ2-1 | few | TRBV7-8 | TGTGCCAGCAGCTTAGGGAGGGTGGCACGGAGGAGCTCCTACAATGAGCAGTTCTTC | CASSLGRVARRSSYNEQFF
. | TRBJ2-5 | . | TRBV5-1 | TGCGCCAGCAGACCAGGGGGGCCAGAGACCCAGTACTTC | CASRPGGPETQYF
. | TRBJ1-2 | . | TRBV27 | TGTGCCAGCAGTCTTAGCCCGAACTATGGCTACACCTTC | CASSLSPNYGYTF
TRBD1 | TRBJ2-1 | . | TRBV7-9 | TGTGCCAGCAGCTTCGGGACAGGGAGGCCTGAGCAGTTCTTC | CASSFGTGRPEQFF
. | TRBJ1-5 | . | TRBV7-9 | TGTGCCAGCAGCTTAGATCGTGCCGGTGGGCCCCAGCATTTT | CASSLDRAGGPQHF
TRBD1 | TRBJ2-5 | . | TRBV5-6 | TGTGCCAGCAGCTCCCAAATACGACAGGGAGAGACCCAGTACTTC | CASSSQIRQGETQYF
TRBD1 | TRBJ1-1 | . | TRBV5-1 | TGCGCCAGCAGCGCAAACACAGGGGGCCCTGAAGCTTTCTTT | CASSANTGGPEAFF
TRBD1 | TRBJ2-1 | . | TRBV6-5 | TGCGCCAGCAGCTCGGGACAGGGTAACGTGAATGAGCAGTTCTTC | CASSSGQGNVNEQFF
. | TRBJ2-1 | . | TRBV9 | TGTGCCAGCAGCGTAGGTTACTACAATGAGCAGTTCTTC | CASSVGYYNEQFF
. | TRBJ1-5 | once | TRBV19 | TGTGCCAGTAGTATAAGTTTATCGGACACCATCAATCAGCCCCAGCATTTT | CASSISLSDTINQPQHF
TRBD1 | TRBJ1-1 | . | TRBV9 | TGTGCCAGCAGCGCTACAGGGGGGAACACTGAAGCTTTCTTT | CASSATGGNTEAFF